This T cell receptor beta chain was observed in a study of T cell changes during pregnancy in multiple sclerosis. Measured with immunoSEQ multiplex PCR; TCRdb has only the in-frame clones, and not every one. The sample has around 50,000 clones, about 94% seen once. This CDR3 comprises 16 residues. Germline CDR1 is KGHSH and CDR2 is LQKENI. Trimming removed 6 bases at V and 4 bases at J, with 21 bases between. This rearrangement joins TRBV18 to TRBJ1-2, with D tentatively TRBD1 (6 bases). The TCR sequence derives from a female donor with multiple sclerosis, enrolled in a pregnancy study. The input for sequencing was CD8+ T cells from peripheral blood mononuclear cells, taken in the first trimester of pregnancy. Here the CDR3 reads CASSPIKRTETYGYTF. DNA of the CDR3: TGTGCCAGCTCGCCAATAAAAAGGACAGAGACCTATGGCTACACCTTC.